This is a list of T cell receptor beta chains from one sample in a study of Tregs in tolerant kidney transplant recipients. Libraries were prepared by immunoSEQ multiplex PCR; TCRdb keeps only in-frame clonotypes and omits some of them. The sample shows about 100,000 clones, 93% of them seen only once. Sequencing used CD4+ T cells from blood (PBMCs), obtained 12 months after the transplant. The source is a human patient who received a combined kidney and bone marrow transplant. Part of the T cells may come from the graft donor. Each CDR3 is given with its conserved first and last residue. The D gene is left open where the match is weak. The size entry is marked missing in some rows and otherwise reads once, few, many or a size class.

CDR3 protein	CDR3 DNA	J gene	V gene	D gene	clone size
CATSRDQKNSNQPQHF	TGTGCCACCAGCAGAGATCAGAAGAATAGCAATCAGCCCCAGCATTTT	TRBJ1-5	TRBV15	-	-
CASSVVPAGVLGELFF	TGTGCCAGCAGCGTAGTCCCAGCGGGAGTTCTCGGGGAGCTGTTTTTT	TRBJ2-2	TRBV9	TRBD2	-
CASSPQGNYGYTF	TGTGCCAGCAGCCCCCAGGGGAACTATGGCTACACCTTC	TRBJ1-2	TRBV4-2	-	-
CASSPRNRGQQPQHF	TGTGCCAGCAGTCCCCGGAACAGGGGACAACAGCCCCAGCATTTT	TRBJ1-5	TRBV6-5	TRBD1	-
CASTSTVPGSYGYTF	TGTGCCAGCACCTCCACGGTCCCCGGGAGCTATGGCTACACCTTC	TRBJ1-2	TRBV7-9	-	-
CSVEGSGKTQYF	TGCAGCGTTGAAGGTAGCGGGAAGACCCAGTACTTC	TRBJ2-5	TRBV29-1	TRBD2	once
CASSTRSGFGQPQHF	TGTGCCAGCAGCACACGGTCAGGGTTTGGGCAGCCCCAGCATTTT	TRBJ1-5	TRBV7-2	-	-
CASSRGQTSTDTQYF	TGTGCCAGCAGCCGAGGACAGACTAGCACAGATACGCAGTATTTT	TRBJ2-3	TRBV11-3	-	-
CASSLRTGMGNTGELFF	TGTGCCAGCAGCTTAAGAACAGGGATGGGAAACACCGGGGAGCTGTTTTTT	TRBJ2-2	TRBV7-9	-	-
CASSFVGGSYNEQFF	TGTGCCAGCAGCTTCGTGGGGGGGTCCTACAATGAGCAGTTCTTC	TRBJ2-1	TRBV7-3	TRBD2	-
CASSVAGGAKQHF	TGTGCCAGCAGCGTAGCGGGGGGTGCAAAACAGCATTTT	TRBJ1-5	TRBV9	-	-
CASSLVVGQWEKLFF	TGTGCCAGCAGCTTAGTGGTGGGACAGTGGGAAAAACTGTTTTTT	TRBJ1-4	TRBV7-2	TRBD1	few